Described below is a single TCR beta chain sequence and its context. In its sample, this clone was seen many times. Its antigen remains unidentified. Within one base of it there is no much larger clone, and no base qualities were kept. The record originates from a study of beta chain features in type 1 diabetes (dated by TCRdb to 2017 to 2018). Background on the whole study: Mean age, gender distribution, total cell number and subset yield were not different between patients and healthy donors. A total of approximately 110,000,000 sorted cells were examined across all samples, and a strong correlation was observed between cell number per subset and RNA yield. Whereas all 30 or so donors provided naive and central memory subsets, regulatory and stem cell-like memory subsets were isolated from just 8 patients and roughly 8 healthy donors. In the study, recently diagnosed type 1 diabetes patients and matched healthy donors were compared on the TCRB repertoires of their sorted circulating CD4+ T cell subsets.

Each donor gave one peripheral blood draw, approximately 100 mL on average, collected into heparinised tubes. Naive, central memory, regulatory and stem cell-like memory CD4+ T cells were sorted on a BD FACSAria II using a panel including CD45RO, CCR7, CD25, CD127, CD95 and CD27. Purity was above 95% for every sorted population. PBMCs were separated immediately by Lymphoprep density gradient centrifugation and were stained directly, without being cultured. So that batch effects would be minimized, each experiment stained and sorted samples in pairs, pairing one healthy donor with one patient. The paper's findings and limits, for the study overall: Fewer insertions and more nucleotide deletions at VDJ recombination sites were observed in patients with type 1 diabetes, implying thymic rearrangement abnormalities. Shorter templates might be favored by PCR, yet because patient and control samples were amplified and corrected together, any such skew would affect both groups equally. A moderate but significant shortening of TCRB CDR3 length was observed in type 1 diabetes patients in all four CD4+ subsets. Naive, central memory and regulatory TCRB repertoires appeared to be more similar among patients than among healthy donors. HLA sub-analyses involved small numbers of individuals, so any influence of HLA type on TCRB rearrangement remained unresolved. Because cDNA was sequenced instead of genomic DNA, activated cells with high expression could be over-represented, although the groups did not differ in activation or CD3 levels.

Cut back by 3 bases and 9 bases, the V and J ends lie 12 bases apart. Measured from the cysteine to the phenylalanine, the CDR3 is 13 residues long. The read is trimmed to its CDR3 DNA, 39 bases read in frame from base 1. According to the germline V gene, CDR1 reads KGHSH and CDR2 reads LQKENI. The High Capacity cDNA Reverse Transcription Kit was used to reverse transcribe all of the isolated RNA, meaning that expressed TCRB transcripts were what got sequenced. Deep immunoSEQ sequencing was applied to naive, central memory and regulatory T cell samples, giving an average of roughly 3.6 million total reads per sample. Sorted cells were lysed in RLT buffer, and RNA was extracted using DNase-treated RNeasy Micro or Mini kits according to cell number. To prevent cross-contamination, every cell subset was processed on its own, while patient and healthy donor samples were processed together. TCRB sequences were amplified from cDNA with the immunoSEQ multiplex PCR, producing 87-bp fragments spanning the CDR3 region. Sequencing of the amplicons was done on the Illumina HiSeq platform. Concerning the study's data processing: Synthetic template baselines were used to correct PCR bias computationally, reads within Hamming distance 2 were collapsed together, and singletons that could not be merged were discarded. Reads were aligned against IMGT so that V, D and J genes, CDR3 length and insertions or deletions at six rearrangement sites could be assigned. Within each subset, clonotype counts were normalized to the number of sorted cells before true diversity and Gini coefficients were calculated with the tcR R package. The overlap coefficient, calculated on TCRB nucleotide sequences, was used to measure repertoire sharing. Out-of-frame TCRB sequences from naive cells were analyzed to stand in for the pre-selection repertoire. TCRdb retrieved this table from immuneACCESS and kept in-frame rearrangements only. Not all clones are present; in checked studies, unresolved V genes account for under half, and no reason is known for the remainder. The V and J calls and clone size come from that table; D and trimming were worked out from the DNA. This sample holds about 900,000 clones; about a sixth were observed only once. The biggest ten clones account for 0.02% to 0.025% of the sample.

The V and J segments used are TRBV18 and TRBJ2-1; perhaps TRBD2 is the D gene, with 5 bases matching. The sequencing sample was made of naive CD4+ T cells from blood. The cell subset or site label corresponds to: true naive CD4+ T cells. This clonotype was sampled from a woman under 30 in good health. The sequenced DNA is TGTGCCAGCTCACCGGGCGGGTGGCGTGAGCAGTTCTTC. This translates into CASSPGGWREQFF.